The clone carrying this T cell receptor beta chain was observed at least ten times. Its antigen remains unidentified. The sample comes from a study of response to subunit inactivated influenza vaccine. The CDR3 has 12 residues. The ends were cut back, 3 bases at V and 3 bases at J, with 6 bases in the middle. Study results and limitations: Authors proposed each seasonal influenza vaccination draws in few new T cells.

TCRdb re-called the RT-PCR reads with MiXCR, one entry per CDR3 protein. The sample has approximately 520,000 distinct CDR3 sequences; about 17% are singletons. The origin of this receptor is a man between 50 and 69 years old who received an inactivated influenza vaccine. Sequencing was performed on CD4+ T cells sorted from PBMCs, taken approximately 25 months after vaccination. J is TRBJ2-7 and V is TRBV12-3 or TRBV12-4; D is possibly TRBD1 (5 bases). The DNA for the CDR3 is TGTGCCAGCAGTTTTCAGGGCTACGAGCAGTACTTC. Encoded protein: CASSFQGYEQYF.